A single sample is the source of the 26 T cell receptor beta chains below, sequenced in a study of blood T cell repertoires in COVID-19. Clones were read by immunoSEQ multiplex PCR, and TCRdb kept only the in-frame ones, dropping some. The profile shows about 200,000 clones, over 60% of them singletons. Sequenced input: peripheral blood. All receptors come from a woman aged 70-85 years with acute or convalescent COVID-19.

V usage is TRBV18 and J usage is TRBJ2-1; 13 bases match TRBD2. This CDR3 has 15 residues. The germline CDR1 and CDR2 sequences are KGHSH and LQKENI. Trimming removed 6 bases from V and 9 bases from J; junction bases left unmatched: 8. The CDR3 protein is CASSGLAGVTGEQFF. For the CDR3, the DNA is TGTGCCAGCTCCGGACTAGCGGGAGTAACCGGTGAGCAGTTCTTC.

The chain links TRBV6-5 to TRBJ1-1, with no clear D. Germline CDR1 and CDR2: MNHEY and SVGAGI. Trimming took 6 bases from V and 2 from J, leaving 13 bases between them. The CDR3 is made up of 14 amino acids. The CDR3 sequence is CASSASGFNTEAFF. In nucleotides, the CDR3 is TGTGCCAGCAGCGCCTCCGGGTTCAACACTGAAGCTTTCTTT.

This sequence joins TRBV5-5 and TRBJ2-2; 7 nucleotides align to TRBD1. The V gene end was trimmed by 5 bases and the J gene end by 4 bases; junction bases not matched to a gene: 11. In germline, CDR1 is SGHKS, CDR2 YYEKEE (reference sequence). The CDR3 length is 16 residues. The CDR3 region is CASSKTGKGGTGELFF. The CDR3 nucleotides read TGTGCCAGCAGTAAGACAGGGAAGGGCGGCACCGGGGAGCTGTTTTTT.

This clone came up a few times. This chain connects TRBV19 to TRBJ1-2; the D gene is possibly TRBD1 (6 bases). This CDR3 region has 16 residues. Trimming pared 4 bases from V and 1 base from J, leaving 16 bases between. Germline CDR1 reads LNHDA; CDR2 reads SQIVND (reference sequence). DNA for the CDR3: TGTGCCAGTAGTAGATTCGGACAGAACCTTAACTATGGCTACACCTTC. Amino acids: CASSRFGQNLNYGYTF.

The gene calls are TRBV19 and TRBJ2-1; 14 bases align to TRBD2. Germline values: CDR1 LNHDA, CDR2 SQIVND (reference sequence). The CDR3 has 16 amino acids. The V and J ends lost 3 bases and 4 bases, in that order; junction bases with no gene match: 2. CDR3 amino acids: CASSMGLAGAYNEQFF. The CDR3 DNA reads as TGTGCCAGTAGTATGGGACTAGCGGGAGCTTACAATGAGCAGTTCTTC. Looking up the rest from reference TRBV19 and TRBJ2-1 gives the full variable domain: DGGITQSPKYLFRKEGQNVTLSCEQNLNHDAMYWYRQDPGQGLRLIYYSQIVNDFQKGDIAEGYSVSREKKESFPLTVTSAQKNPTAFYLCASSMGLAGAYNEQFFGPGTRLTVL.

The rearrangement links TRBV27 to TRBJ2-7; 8 bases fit TRBD2. Germline V CDR1 and CDR2: MNHEY, SMNVEV (reference sequence). CDR3 length: 18 residues. V lost 5 bases to trimming and J lost 0 bases; unmatched junction nucleotides: 15. The CDR3 nucleotides read TGTGCCAGCAGTCCCATCCCCTCCGGGCGGGGGGCCTCCTACGAGCAGTACTTC. As protein: CASSPIPSGRGASYEQYF.

The rearrangement joins TRBV11-2 to TRBJ2-5; 10 bases fit TRBD2. CDR1 and CDR2 (germline): SGHAT, FQNNGV. The CDR3 consists of 14 residues. V gave up 5 bases and J gave up 5 bases; unmatched junction bases: 5. CDR3 region: CASSLAGAEETQYF. CDR3 coding DNA: TGTGCCAGCAGCCTAGCGGGAGCAGAGGAGACCCAGTACTTC.

The V call is TRBV7-8, the J call TRBJ2-3; a weak D match, TRBD1 (5 bases). The germline gives CDR1 SGHVS, CDR2 FQNEAQ. CDR3 size: 14 residues. Trimming pared 1 base from V and 4 bases from J, leaving 9 bases between. The DNA of the CDR3 is TGTGCCAGCAGCTTAGGGGGCAGGTCAGATACGCAGTATTTT. It is translated as CASSLGGRSDTQYF.

The V call is TRBV10-1, the J call TRBJ2-7, with 9 bases identical to TRBD1. V was pared by 4 bases and J by 5 bases, with 6 bases of the junction left unmatched. Germline loops: CDR1 WNHNN, CDR2 SYGVQD (reference sequence). The CDR3 extends over 14 amino acids. The CDR3 loop is CASSGGTGPDEQYF. CDR3 sequence (DNA): TGCGCCAGCAGTGGAGGGACAGGGCCCGACGAGCAGTACTTC.

The V gene is TRBV24-1, the J gene TRBJ2-3; 7 bases map to TRBD2. Germline CDR1 KGHDR, CDR2 SFDVKD. This CDR3 contains 20 residues. With V trimmed by 0 bases and J by 0 bases, 14 bases remained unmatched. The CDR3 loop is CATSDLPPLSSGRSTDTQYF. CDR3 nucleotides: TGTGCCACCAGTGATTTGCCCCCTCTTTCTAGCGGAAGAAGCACAGATACGCAGTATTTT.

The CDR3 sequence: CATSDAHGQGNTIYF. The CDR3 DNA follows: TGTGCCACCAGTGACGCCCACGGACAGGGAAACACCATATATTTT. The chain recombines TRBV24-1 with TRBJ1-3; TRBD1 might be the D (6 bases). The CDR3 length is 15 residues. V was trimmed by 4 bases and J by 4 bases, leaving 13 bases between them. The germline V gene has CDR1 KGHDR and CDR2 SFDVKD.

The chain has TRBV19 and TRBJ2-7, with 7 bases that match TRBD1. The CDR3 is 14 amino acids. Germline trimming cut 4 bases from V and 2 bases from J; bases unmatched to any gene: 5. Per the germline V gene, CDR1 is LNHDA and CDR2 is SQIVND (reference sequence). In DNA form, the CDR3 reads TGTGCCAGTAGTAGACGGACAGGCCCCTACGAGCAGTACTTC. As protein: CASSRRTGPYEQYF.

The chain has TRBV12-3 or TRBV12-4 and TRBJ2-3; perhaps TRBD2 as D (6 bases). V was trimmed by 5 bases and J by 4 bases, leaving 10 bases between them. The CDR3 covers 13 residues. The CDR3 coding sequence is TGTGCCAGCAGTCCCGGGACTTCAGATACGCAGTATTTT. Amino acids: CASSPGTSDTQYF.

The rearrangement uses TRBV6-1 and TRBJ2-7, with 11 positions matching TRBD2. Unmatched junction bases numbered 8, after V lost 2 bases and J lost 5 bases. CDR3 size: 16 residues. Germline V CDR1 and CDR2: MNHNS, SASEGT. The CDR3 DNA follows: TGTGCCAGCAGTGAATGGGAGGGGACTAGCGGTAACGAGCAGTACTTC. Translated, it gives CASSEWEGTSGNEQYF.

The chain employs TRBV2 and TRBJ1-5; D is possibly TRBD1 (5 bases). CDR3 length: 14 amino acids. Germline V gene sequence: CDR1 SNHLY, CDR2 FYNNEI. Trimming stripped 8 bases from V and 4 bases from J, with 15 bases between. CDR3 in DNA: TGTGCCAGCCAATTCCAGTCAGGGAATCAGCCCCAGCATTTT. Amino acid sequence: CASQFQSGNQPQHF.

Only a few counts were recorded for this clone. The chain is built from TRBV13 and TRBJ2-7, with 11 bases aligning to TRBD1. The CDR3 consists of 13 residues. Germline CDR1 PRHDT, CDR2 FYEKMQ (reference sequence). V lost 4 bases and J lost 6; bases outside the gene matches: 2. Here the CDR3 DNA reads TGTGCCAGCAGCTATGGACAGGGGGCCGAGCAGTACTTC. This gives the protein CASSYGQGAEQYF.

The V call is TRBV6-5, the J call TRBJ2-2; no clear D. The length of the CDR3 is 14 residues. Trimming took 0 bases from V and 4 from J, leaving 6 bases between them. CDR1 and CDR2 (germline): MNHEY, SVGAGI. The CDR3 bases are TGTGCCAGCAGTTACTCGGAGTCCACCGGGGAGCTGTTTTTT. Translation: CASSYSESTGELFF.

This clone was seen a single time. This chain connects TRBV2 to TRBJ2-1; TRBD1 matches 7 bases. V shed 8 bases, J shed 0 bases, and the junction held 4 bases outside the gene matches. The CDR3 runs 14 residues. The germline V gene encodes CDR1 SNHLY and CDR2 FYNNEI. CDR3 in DNA: TGTGCCAGCCTAGACAGGGCCTCCTACAATGAGCAGTTCTTC. Its translation: CASLDRASYNEQFF.

V and J are TRBV4-2 and TRBJ2-3; D is unclear. Trimming removed 4 bases from V and 0 bases from J, with 14 bases in between. The CDR3 covers 16 residues. Germline V gene lookup returns CDR1 LGHNA and CDR2 YNFKEQ. The CDR3 loop is CASSPLTGSSTDTQYF. CDR3 DNA sequence: TGTGCCAGCAGCCCCCTCACGGGTAGTAGCACAGATACGCAGTATTTT.

V is TRBV6-1 and J is TRBJ2-7; perhaps TRBD2 as D (6 bases). V lost 8 bases and J lost 3, with 17 bases in between. CDR3 length: 14 amino acids. Germline V gene lookup returns CDR1 MNHNS and CDR2 SASEGT. The CDR3 loop reads CASLGLSRNYEQYF. The CDR3 DNA reads TGTGCCAGCCTGGGACTTTCACGGAACTACGAGCAGTACTTC.

Remarks on this clone: The same CDR3 also results from other DNA sequences found in this sample. The V call is TRBV2, the J call TRBJ2-7; possibly TRBD2 for D (6 bases). In germline, CDR1 is SNHLY, CDR2 FYNNEI. This CDR3 is 12 amino acids long. V was cut by 7 bases and J by 0 bases, with 7 bases left in between. CDR3 region: CASTGDSYEQYF. The CDR3 coding sequence is TGTGCCAGCACGGGGGACTCCTACGAGCAGTACTTC.

This clone occurred once. CDR3 DNA sequence: TGTGCCAGCAGCTTGGATGGGGGCGCGGGCTATGGCTACACCTTC. Its protein is CASSLDGGAGYGYTF. J is TRBJ1-2 and V is TRBV5-4; D is perhaps TRBD1 (6 bases). CDR1 and CDR2 from the germline V gene are SGHNT and YYREEE (reference sequence). Trimming stripped 0 bases from V and 4 bases from J, with 13 bases between. The CDR3 consists of 15 residues. Full variable domain (rest looked up from reference TRBV5-4 and TRBJ1-2): ETGVTQSPTHLIKTRGQQVTLRCSSQSGHNTVSWYQQALGQGPQFIFQYYREEENGRGNFPPRFSGLQFPNYSSELNVNALELDDSALYLCASSLDGGAGYGYTFGSGTRLTVV.

This rearrangement joins TRBV30 to TRBJ1-6; 9 bases are a match to TRBD1. Germline CDR1 reads GTSNPN; CDR2 reads SVGIG (reference sequence). This CDR3 has 14 amino acids. The trim removed 1 base at V and 9 bases at J, leaving 4 bases unmatched. This CDR3 is CAWSGQGDFSPLHF. CDR3 sequence (DNA): TGTGCCTGGAGTGGACAGGGGGATTTTTCACCCCTCCACTTT.

The V call is TRBV24-1, the J call TRBJ2-3, with 11 bases fitting TRBD1. This CDR3 contains 13 residues. V lost 9 bases and J lost 5; bases outside the gene matches: 3. Per the germline V gene, CDR1 is KGHDR and CDR2 is SFDVKD. CDR3: CATADRGRDTQYF. CDR3 nucleotides: TGTGCCACCGCGGACAGGGGGCGAGATACGCAGTATTTT.

V and J are TRBV7-2 and TRBJ1-1; TRBD1 might be the D (5 bases). Germline V gene lookup returns CDR1 SGHTA and CDR2 FQGNSA. There are 15 residues in the CDR3. Deletions cut 2 bases from V and 8 bases from J, with 18 bases between. The CDR3 spells CASSLKAVGGVEAFF. The CDR3 coding sequence is TGTGCCAGCAGCTTAAAGGCGGTTGGGGGGGTCGAAGCTTTCTTT.

In this sample, this clone turned up a few times. The rearrangement joins TRBV5-1 to TRBJ1-4; 9 positions agree with TRBD1. V shed 2 bases, J shed 4 bases, and the junction held 6 bases outside the gene matches. The CDR3 totals 16 residues. The germline CDR1 and CDR2 sequences are SGHRS and YFSETQ. This chain's CDR3 is CASSFGTGNDNEKLFF. CDR3 nucleotide sequence: TGCGCCAGCAGCTTCGGGACAGGGAATGATAATGAAAAACTGTTTTTT.